These T cell receptor beta chains were read from a single sample in a study of CD4 T cells in relation to SARS-CoV-2 and coronaviruses. TCRdb's table, derived via immunoSEQ multiplex PCR, lists solely in-frame clones and lacks some. The repertoire includes around 15,000 clones, around 77% of them detected once, and around 9.6% sits in the top ten. No antigen has been identified for these receptors. The sequenced material came from CD4+ T cells from PBMCs, cultured in vitro. These receptors all stem from a human donor in good health. Both conserved end residues are part of each CDR3. A D gene is named only where the DNA matches it firmly. Not every row has a clone size; where given, it reads once, few, many or a size class.

CDR3 length	V gene	D gene	clone size	J gene	CDR3 DNA	CDR3 protein
15	TRBV28	NA	NA	TRBJ2-5	TGTGCCAGCAGTCCACTCCCGGACCTACAGAGGGCCCAGTACTTC	CASSPLPDLQRAQYF
13	TRBV7-2	NA	NA	TRBJ1-2	TGTGCCAGCAGCTTAGGACAAGTGTATGGCTACACCTTC	CASSLGQVYGYTF
16	TRBV9	NA	NA	TRBJ2-7	TGTGCCAGCAGCGCCAGAATACTAGTTTCCCCCTACGAGCAGTACTTC	CASSARILVSPYEQYF
13	TRBV12-3/TRBV12-4	TRBD1	NA	TRBJ1-4	TGTGCCAGCCGGGACAGGGGCAATGAAAAACTGTTTTTT	CASRDRGNEKLFF
16	TRBV5-1	TRBD1	NA	TRBJ2-2	TGCGCCAGCAGCTCGGGACAGACAGCATACACCGGGGAGCTGTTTTTT	CASSSGQTAYTGELFF
17	TRBV7-8	NA	NA	TRBJ2-3	TGTGCCAGCAGCTTAATCTCTAGCGTACGGCTCACAGATACGCAGTATTTT	CASSLISSVRLTDTQYF
14	TRBV5-1	NA	NA	TRBJ2-2	TGCGCCAGCAGCTTGGCAGGTTTATCCGGGGAGCTGTTTTTT	CASSLAGLSGELFF
15	TRBV2	NA	NA	TRBJ2-1	TGTGCCTCGCAGCAGCGCCAGAAGACCTACAATGAGCAGTTCTTC	CASQQRQKTYNEQFF
13	TRBV5-1	TRBD1	few	TRBJ2-7	TGCGCCAGCAGCCCCGACAGGGTATACGAGCAGTACTTC	CASSPDRVYEQYF
13	TRBV4-2	NA	NA	TRBJ1-5	TGTGCCAGCAGCCAAGAAAGGGATCAGCCCCAGCATTTT	CASSQERDQPQHF
14	TRBV5-3	NA	NA	TRBJ1-5	TGTGCCAGAAGCGGAGACAGACCCAATCAGCCCCAGCATTTT	CARSGDRPNQPQHF
14	TRBV6-5	NA	once	TRBJ2-5	TGTGCCAGCAGTAGGACGGTAAGGGGAGAGACCCAGTACTTC	CASSRTVRGETQYF
15	TRBV3-1/TRBV3-2	NA	NA	TRBJ2-1	TGTGCCAGCAGCCAAGCCGGGACAACCTACAATGAGCAGTTCTTC	CASSQAGTTYNEQFF
15	TRBV5-1	TRBD1	NA	TRBJ2-7	TGCGCCAGCAGCTTGTGGACAGGGCCCAACTACGAGCAGTACTTC	CASSLWTGPNYEQYF
15	TRBV6-4	NA	NA	TRBJ1-6	TGTGCCAGCAGTGAAGAGAGGGGTGGGGGTTCACCCCTCCACTTT	CASSEERGGGSPLHF
11	TRBV5-1	NA	few	TRBJ2-7	TGCGCCAGCAGCTCAACATACGAGCAGTACTTC	CASSSTYEQYF
14	TRBV18	NA	NA	TRBJ1-4	TGTGCCAGCTCAGCGGGGGCCACCGAAGAAAAACTGTTTTTT	CASSAGATEEKLFF
13	TRBV7-3	NA	NA	TRBJ1-1	TGTGCCAGCAGCTCAGGAGGGGCTCGTGAAGCTTTCTTT	CASSSGGAREAFF
13	TRBV6-6	TRBD1	once	TRBJ1-2	TGTGCCAGCAGCCCTGGGACAGCCTTAGGCTACACCTTC	CASSPGTALGYTF
11	TRBV29-1	NA	NA	TRBJ1-2	TGCAGCGTTGCTCCCGGGACAAACTACACCTTC	CSVAPGTNYTF
11	TRBV14	NA	NA	TRBJ1-1	TGTGCCAGCAGCCAAGAGACTGAAGCTTTCTTT	CASSQETEAFF
16	TRBV29-1	NA	NA	TRBJ2-7	TGCAGCGTCCACCCCCCCCTAGAAAACGCAATCTACGAGCAGTACTTC	CSVHPPLENAIYEQYF
12	TRBV24-1	NA	NA	TRBJ2-1	TGTGCCACTGAGACCTCCTACAATGAGCAGTTCTTC	CATETSYNEQFF
14	TRBV6-2/TRBV6-3	TRBD1	NA	TRBJ1-2	TGTGCCAGCAGTTACTCGAGACAGGGGGATGGCTACACCTTC	CASSYSRQGDGYTF
16	TRBV11-1	TRBD2	NA	TRBJ2-5	TGTGCCAGCAGCTTAGACGGCGGGAGGGCGTTAGAGACCCAGTACTTC	CASSLDGGRALETQYF
15	TRBV5-1	NA	NA	TRBJ2-5	TGCGCCAGCAGCTTGGCTACAGCGGAGGGAGAGACCCAGTACTTC	CASSLATAEGETQYF